This T cell receptor (beta chain) emerged from a study of T cells of healthy individuals. TCRdb re-called the 5' RACE reads through MiXCR, storing one row per CDR3 protein. The table includes 55,000 to 65,000 distinct CDR3 sequences, under 20% detected once. The CDR3 loop spans 15 amino acids. V lost 2 bases and J lost 3; bases outside the gene matches: 6. From germline, CDR1 is ENHRY and CDR2 SYGVKD. This clonotype was seen at least ten times. The origin of this receptor is a human donor in good health. The chain recombines TRBV10-3 with TRBJ2-7; 8 bases align to TRBD1. The CDR3 nucleotides are TGTGCCATCAGTGAGCCGGGACAGGTACTCTACGAGCAGTACTTC. This codes for CAISEPGQVLYEQYF.